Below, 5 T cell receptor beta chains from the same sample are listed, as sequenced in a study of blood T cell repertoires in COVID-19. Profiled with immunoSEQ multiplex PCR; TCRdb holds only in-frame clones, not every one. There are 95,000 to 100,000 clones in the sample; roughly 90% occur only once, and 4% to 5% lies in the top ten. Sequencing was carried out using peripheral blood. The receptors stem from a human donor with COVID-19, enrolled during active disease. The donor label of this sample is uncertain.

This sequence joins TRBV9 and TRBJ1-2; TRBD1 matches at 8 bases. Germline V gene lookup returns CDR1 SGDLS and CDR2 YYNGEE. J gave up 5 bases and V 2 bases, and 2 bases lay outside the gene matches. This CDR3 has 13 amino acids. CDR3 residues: CASSVDRGYGYTF. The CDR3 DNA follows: TGTGCCAGCAGCGTTGACAGGGGTTATGGCTACACCTTC. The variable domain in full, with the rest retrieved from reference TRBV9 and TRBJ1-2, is DSGVTQTPKHLITATGQRVTLRCSPRSGDLSVYWYQQSLDQGLQFLIQYYNGEERAKGNILERFSAQQFPDLHSELNLSSLELGDSALYFCASSVDRGYGYTFGSGTRLTVV.

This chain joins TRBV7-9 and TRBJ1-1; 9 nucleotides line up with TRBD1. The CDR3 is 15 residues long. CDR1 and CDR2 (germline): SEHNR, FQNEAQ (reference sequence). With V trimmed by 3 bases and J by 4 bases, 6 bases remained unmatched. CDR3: CASSFSGQGVTEAFF. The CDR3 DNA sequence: TGTGCCAGCAGCTTCTCGGGACAGGGTGTCACTGAAGCTTTCTTT.

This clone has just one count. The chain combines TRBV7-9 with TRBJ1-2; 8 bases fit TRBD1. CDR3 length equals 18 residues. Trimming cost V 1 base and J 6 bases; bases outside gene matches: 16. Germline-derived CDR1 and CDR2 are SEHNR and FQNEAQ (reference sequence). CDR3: CASSLVRDRYQNAHGYTF. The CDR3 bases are TGTGCCAGCAGCTTAGTCCGGGACAGGTATCAGAACGCCCATGGCTACACCTTC.

The CDR3 loop reads CASSLGVGQPQHF. The CDR3 coding sequence is TGTGCCAGCAGTTTAGGGGTCGGGCAGCCCCAGCATTTT. The chain links TRBV12-3 or TRBV12-4 to TRBJ1-5; unclear D gene. The CDR3 loop spans 13 amino acids. Between the trimmed V and J ends, which lost 1 base and 7 bases, there was a span of 8 bases.

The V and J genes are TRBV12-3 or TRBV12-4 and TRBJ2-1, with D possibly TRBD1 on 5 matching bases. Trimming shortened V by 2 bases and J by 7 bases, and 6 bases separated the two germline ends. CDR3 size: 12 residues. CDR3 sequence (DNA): TGTGCCAGCAGTTTAAGGGGAAATGAGCAGTTCTTC. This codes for CASSLRGNEQFF.